Below are 11 T cell receptor beta chains sequenced from a single sample in a study of memory CD4+ T cells and cytomegalovirus serostatus. The sort gate was single viable CD3+CD4+CD8-CD45RO+ cells for memory CD4+ T cells. The data were produced by immunoSEQ multiplex PCR, yet TCRdb's version contains in-frame clones alone and is incomplete. The data contain more than 50,000 clones, roughly 78% of them singletons. Material: memory CD4+ T cells from blood. The receptors originated from an adult in good health and CMV-seronegative.

This chain connects TRBV6-1 to TRBJ1-4; D is ambiguous. Trimming pared 6 bases from V and 6 bases from J, leaving 8 bases between. The CDR3 loop spans 12 amino acids. Germline-derived CDR1 and CDR2 are MNHNS and SASEGT. The CDR3 loop is CASSRLYEKLFF. Written as DNA, the CDR3 is TGTGCCAGCAGCCGTCTATATGAAAAACTGTTTTTT.

This clone has a handful of counts. DNA of the CDR3: TGTGCCAGCAGCCCAGATCTAAAGGGTGATCAGCCCCAGCATTTT. Protein sequence: CASSPDLKGDQPQHF. The J gene is TRBJ1-5, the V gene TRBV6-1, with unresolved D. In germline, CDR1 is MNHNS, CDR2 SASEGT. The CDR3 totals 15 residues. Trimming took 6 bases from V and 5 from J, leaving 17 bases between them.

A single count supports this clone. The rearrangement joins TRBV6-1 to TRBJ1-1; no definite D call. Trimming shortened V by 2 bases and J by 1 base, and 8 bases separated the two germline ends. This CDR3 has 14 residues. Germline lookup yields CDR1 MNHNS and CDR2 SASEGT. CDR3 in amino acids: CASSESGWNTEAFF. The CDR3, as DNA: TGTGCCAGCAGTGAAAGTGGATGGAACACTGAAGCTTTCTTT.

The CDR3 bases are TGTGCCAGCCAAAAGGAGGGAGTCTATGGCTACACCTTC. This encodes CASQKEGVYGYTF. The V and J genes are TRBV6-1 and TRBJ1-2; D is unresolved. V shed 8 bases and J shed 4 bases, with 14 bases lying between them. This CDR3 has 13 amino acids. From germline, CDR1 is MNHNS and CDR2 SASEGT.

The chain recombines TRBV6-1 with TRBJ1-1; possible D gene TRBD1, 6 bases. This CDR3 region has 15 residues. The germline V gene has CDR1 MNHNS and CDR2 SASEGT. The V end lost 4 bases, the J end lost 4 bases, and 16 bases lay between the germline ends. The CDR3 region has the DNA TGTGCCAGCAGTGCGAACCCGGGACACCCCACTGAAGCTTTCTTT. Amino acid sequence: CASSANPGHPTEAFF.

V is TRBV7-8 and J is TRBJ1-1, with D unresolved. Germline-derived CDR1 and CDR2 are SGHVS and FQNEAQ. V was cut by 1 base and J by 7 bases, with 7 bases left in between. CDR3 size: 12 residues. The DNA for the CDR3 is TGTGCCAGCAGCTTAGGAGGGTTTGAAGCTTTCTTT. Translating it yields CASSLGGFEAFF.

The chain joins TRBV2 to TRBJ2-7, with 7 nucleotides matching TRBD1. V was pared by 6 bases and J by 4 bases, with 3 bases of the junction left unmatched. The CDR3 extends over 12 amino acids. Germline CDR1 and CDR2: SNHLY and FYNNEI. This CDR3 is CASRDRNYEQYF. The CDR3, as DNA: TGTGCCAGCAGGGACAGGAATTACGAGCAGTACTTC.

The chain links TRBV6-1 to TRBJ1-1; the D gene is possibly TRBD1 (5 bases). CDR3 length equals 13 residues. Germline values: CDR1 MNHNS, CDR2 SASEGT. With 5 bases removed from V and 4 bases from J, the gap between germline ends came to 11 bases. The CDR3 nucleotides are TGTGCCAGCAGTTCGATCGGGGGCACTGAAGCTTTCTTT. Encoded protein: CASSSIGGTEAFF.

This clone was counted a few times. This chain links TRBV19 with TRBJ1-1; tentatively, D is TRBD1 (6 bases). V lost 6 bases, J lost 4 bases, and 12 bases lay in between. Germline values: CDR1 LNHDA, CDR2 SQIVND (reference sequence). CDR3 length equals 13 residues. The CDR3 region is CASRKTGGTEAFF. In nucleotides, the CDR3 is TGTGCCAGTAGGAAGACAGGAGGCACTGAAGCTTTCTTT.

This clone was seen more than once but under ten times. The chain carries TRBV19 and TRBJ1-3; possible D gene TRBD1, 5 bases. The CDR3 extends over 17 amino acids. Per germline, CDR1 LNHDA and CDR2 SQIVND (reference sequence). V dropped 5 bases and J dropped 0 bases, with 17 bases sitting between them. CDR3 nucleotide sequence: TGTGCCAGTAGTGGAACCGGGACGTCTATCTCTGGAAACACCATATATTTT. Protein sequence: CASSGTGTSISGNTIYF.

The chain employs TRBV7-3 and TRBJ2-7; 7 bases fit TRBD1. With V trimmed by 4 bases and J by 2 bases, 2 bases remained unmatched. Germline V lookup: CDR1 SGHTA, CDR2 FQGTGA. The CDR3 has 13 amino acids. This chain's CDR3 is CASSWDSPYEQYF. In DNA, the CDR3 is TGTGCCAGCAGCTGGGACAGTCCCTACGAGCAGTACTTC. The full variable domain, with the rest looked up from reference TRBV7-3 and TRBJ2-7, is GAGVSQTPSNKVTEKGKYVELRCDPISGHTALYWYRQSLGQGPEFLIYFQGTGAADDSGLPNDRFFAVRPEGSVSTLKIQRTERGDSAVYLCASSWDSPYEQYFGPGTRLTVT.